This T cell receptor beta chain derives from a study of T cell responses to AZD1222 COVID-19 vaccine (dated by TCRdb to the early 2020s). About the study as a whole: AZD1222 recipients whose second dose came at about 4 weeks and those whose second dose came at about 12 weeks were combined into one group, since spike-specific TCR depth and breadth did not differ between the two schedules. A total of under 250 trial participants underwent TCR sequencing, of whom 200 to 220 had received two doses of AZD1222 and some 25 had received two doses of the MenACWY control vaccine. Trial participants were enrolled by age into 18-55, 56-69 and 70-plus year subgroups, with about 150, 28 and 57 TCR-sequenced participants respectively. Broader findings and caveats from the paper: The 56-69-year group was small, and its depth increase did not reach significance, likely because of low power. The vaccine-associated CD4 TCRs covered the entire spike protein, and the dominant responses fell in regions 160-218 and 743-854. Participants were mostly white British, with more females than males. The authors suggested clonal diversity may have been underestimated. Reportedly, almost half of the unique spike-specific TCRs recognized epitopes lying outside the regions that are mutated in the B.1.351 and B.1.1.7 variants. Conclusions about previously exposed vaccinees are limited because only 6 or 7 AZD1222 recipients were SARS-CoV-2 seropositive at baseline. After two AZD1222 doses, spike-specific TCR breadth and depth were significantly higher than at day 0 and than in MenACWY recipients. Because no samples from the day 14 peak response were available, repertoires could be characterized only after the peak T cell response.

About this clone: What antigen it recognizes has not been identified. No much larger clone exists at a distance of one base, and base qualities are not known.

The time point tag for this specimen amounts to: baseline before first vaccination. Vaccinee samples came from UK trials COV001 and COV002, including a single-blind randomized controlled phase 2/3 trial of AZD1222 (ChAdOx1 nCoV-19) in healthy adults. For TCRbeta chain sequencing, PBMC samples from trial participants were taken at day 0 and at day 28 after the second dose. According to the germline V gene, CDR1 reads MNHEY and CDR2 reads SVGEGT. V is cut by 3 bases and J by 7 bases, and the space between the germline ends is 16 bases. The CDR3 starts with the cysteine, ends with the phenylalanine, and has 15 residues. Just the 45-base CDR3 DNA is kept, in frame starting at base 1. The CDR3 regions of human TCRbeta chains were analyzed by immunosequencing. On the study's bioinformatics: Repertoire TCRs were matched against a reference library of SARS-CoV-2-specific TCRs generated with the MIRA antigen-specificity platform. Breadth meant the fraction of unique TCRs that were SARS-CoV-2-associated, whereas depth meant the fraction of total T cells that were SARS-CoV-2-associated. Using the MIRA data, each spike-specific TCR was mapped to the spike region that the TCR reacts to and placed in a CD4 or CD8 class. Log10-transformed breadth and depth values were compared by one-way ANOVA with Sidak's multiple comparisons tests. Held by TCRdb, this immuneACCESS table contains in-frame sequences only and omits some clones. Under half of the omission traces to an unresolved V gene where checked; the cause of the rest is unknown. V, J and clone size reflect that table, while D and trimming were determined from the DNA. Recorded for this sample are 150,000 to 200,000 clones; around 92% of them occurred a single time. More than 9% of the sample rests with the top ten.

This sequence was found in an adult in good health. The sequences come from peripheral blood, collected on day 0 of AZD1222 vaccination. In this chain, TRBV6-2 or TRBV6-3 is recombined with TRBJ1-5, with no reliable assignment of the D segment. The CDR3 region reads CASSYLTGNNQPQHF. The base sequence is TGTGCCAGCAGTTATTTGACCGGGAACAACCAGCCCCAGCATTTT.